This T cell receptor beta chain was sequenced during a study of blood T cell repertoires in COVID-19. The wider study: Specimens from acute and convalescent COVID-19 originated in the United States, Italy and Spain. T cells, B-cell-depleted T cells, or PBMCs provided the cDNA or gDNA that served as material.

Per the study methods: Nucleated cell counts were estimated from reference gene primer amplification. TCRdb's table, derived via immunoSEQ multiplex PCR, lists solely in-frame clones and lacks some. D and trimming come from the DNA, and the V and J calls and clone size come from that table. The profile shows some 130,000 clones, 79% of them singletons. V lost 8 bases and J 1 base, leaving 13 bases between the germline ends. The CDR3 has 13 amino acids. Germline V CDR1 and CDR2: SQVTM, ANQGSEA. The clonotype comes from a woman of 80 years or more with acute or convalescent COVID-19. The chain uses TRBV29-1 and TRBJ2-3; D gene ambiguous. The specimen sequenced was peripheral blood. CDR3 residues: CSFSLGGTDTQYF. The CDR3 DNA follows: TGCAGCTTCTCCCTCGGAGGCACAGATACGCAGTATTTT.